This T cell receptor (beta chain) was sequenced for a study of T cells in localized non-small cell lung cancer. Findings of the study overall: A denser population of T cells in blood accompanied longer overall survival. The study detected a median roughly 61 of the top 100 tumor clones in adjacent lung.

The table came from immunoSEQ multiplex PCR; TCRdb's copy has only in-frame clones and leaves some out. The sample holds 70,000 to 85,000 clones, around 85% seen once. Concerning this clone: Antigen specificity is unknown.

Per the germline V gene, CDR1 is LNHNV and CDR2 is YYDKDF (reference sequence). The V gene end was trimmed by 0 bases and the J gene end by 0 bases; junction bases not matched to a gene: 8. The CDR3 contains 18 residues. The starting material was peripheral blood, obtained before any cancer treatment. V and J are TRBV15 and TRBJ2-3; 8 bases align to TRBD2. This TCR derives from a female donor older than 55 with stage I lung adenocarcinoma. The CDR3 is CATSRDLIAGISTDTQYF. CDR3 DNA: TGTGCCACCAGCAGAGATTTAATAGCGGGGATAAGCACAGATACGCAGTATTTT.